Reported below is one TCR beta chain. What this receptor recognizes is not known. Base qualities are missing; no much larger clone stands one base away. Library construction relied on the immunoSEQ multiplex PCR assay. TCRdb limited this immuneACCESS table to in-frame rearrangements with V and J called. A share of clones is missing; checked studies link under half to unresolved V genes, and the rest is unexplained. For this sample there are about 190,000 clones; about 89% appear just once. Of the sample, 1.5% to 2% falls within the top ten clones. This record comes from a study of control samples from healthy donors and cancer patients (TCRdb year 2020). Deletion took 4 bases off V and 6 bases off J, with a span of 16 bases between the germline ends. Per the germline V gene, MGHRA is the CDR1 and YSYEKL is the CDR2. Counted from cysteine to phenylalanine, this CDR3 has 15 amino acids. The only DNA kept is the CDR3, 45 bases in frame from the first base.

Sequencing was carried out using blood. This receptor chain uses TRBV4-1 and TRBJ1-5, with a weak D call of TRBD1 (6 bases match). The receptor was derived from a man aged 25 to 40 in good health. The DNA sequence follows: TGCGCCAGCAGCCCCCTTTTGACGGGGGCTCAGCCCCAGCATTTT. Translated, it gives CASSPLLTGAQPQHF.